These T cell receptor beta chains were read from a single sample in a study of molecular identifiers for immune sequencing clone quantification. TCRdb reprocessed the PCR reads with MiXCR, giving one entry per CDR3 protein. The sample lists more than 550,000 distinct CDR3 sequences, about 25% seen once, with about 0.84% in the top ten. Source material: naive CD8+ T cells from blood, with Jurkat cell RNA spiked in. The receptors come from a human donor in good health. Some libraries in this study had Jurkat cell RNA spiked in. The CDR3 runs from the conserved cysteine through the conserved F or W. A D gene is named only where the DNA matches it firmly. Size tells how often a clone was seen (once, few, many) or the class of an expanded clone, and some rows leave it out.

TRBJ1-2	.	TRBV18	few	TGTGCCAGCTCACAGGACAGTCTTTTGAATGGCTACACCTTC	CASSQDSLLNGYTF
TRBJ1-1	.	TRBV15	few	TGTGCCACCAAGGAGATGGACACTGAAGCTTTCTTT	CATKEMDTEAFF
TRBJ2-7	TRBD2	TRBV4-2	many	TGTGCCAGCAGCCAAGATTTGGCTAGCGGCTACGAGCAGTACTTC	CASSQDLASGYEQYF
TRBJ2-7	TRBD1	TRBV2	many	TGTGCCAGCAGCCGATCTACAGGGGTTTCAGGCGAGCAGTACTTC	CASSRSTGVSGEQYF
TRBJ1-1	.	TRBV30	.	TGTGCCTGGAACCCGTCCACCCTTCCCAACACTGAAGCTTTCTTT	CAWNPSTLPNTEAFF
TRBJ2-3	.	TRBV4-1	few	TGCGCCAGCAGCCAAGCGACAGAAACAGATACGCAGTATTTT	CASSQATETDTQYF
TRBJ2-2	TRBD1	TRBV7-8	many	TGTGCCAGCAGCACGATTGGGATCCGGGACAGGGACACCGGGGAGCTGTTTTTT	CASSTIGIRDRDTGELFF
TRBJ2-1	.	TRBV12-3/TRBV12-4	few	TGTGCCAGCAGTTTAGAGTTAAAGCGGATCACCTACAATGAGCAGTTCTTC	CASSLELKRITYNEQFF
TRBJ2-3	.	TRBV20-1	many	TGCAGTGCTAGTTTGGAGTTTAGCACAGATACGCAGTATTTT	CSASLEFSTDTQYF
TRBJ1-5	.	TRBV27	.	TGTGCCAGCAGCCGAGGGGGGGGTGGACAGCCCCAGCATTTT	CASSRGGGGQPQHF
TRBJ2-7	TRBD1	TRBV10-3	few	TGTGCCATCAGGGGACAGGGTTCTCTCTACGAGCAGTACTTC	CAIRGQGSLYEQYF
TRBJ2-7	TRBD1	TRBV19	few	TGTGCCAGTAGTAGCCGGGACAGAGAGTTATACGAGCAGTACTTC	CASSSRDRELYEQYF
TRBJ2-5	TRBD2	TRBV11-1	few	TGTGCCAGCAGCTCCACTAGCGCCGGGGGGTACCAAGAGACCCAGTACTTC	CASSSTSAGGYQETQYF
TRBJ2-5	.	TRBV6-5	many	TGTGCCAGCCGGGCAAAGACAGCGAAAGAGACCCAGTACTTC	CASRAKTAKETQYF
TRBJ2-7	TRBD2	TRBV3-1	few	TGTGCCAGCAGCCAAGCCCCCGGACTAGTGGGAGCCTACGAGCAGTACTTC	CASSQAPGLVGAYEQYF
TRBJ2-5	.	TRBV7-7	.	TGTGCCAGCAGCTGGGGACTGCACCAAGAGACCCAGTACTTC	CASSWGLHQETQYF
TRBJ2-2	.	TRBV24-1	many	TGTGCCACCAGTGATCGCACCGGGGAGCTGTTTTTT	CATSDRTGELFF
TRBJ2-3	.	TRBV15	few	TGTGCCACCAGCAGTTCTCCCGGGGGCGAAAGGGATACGCAGTATTTT	CATSSSPGGERDTQYF
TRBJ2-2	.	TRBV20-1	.	TGCCGTGCTAGGGCCCGGCCCCCCGGGGCGCTGTTTTTT	CRARARPPGALFF
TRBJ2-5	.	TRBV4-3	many	TGCGCCAGCAGCCAAGGCCCGGGGGACCAAGAGACCCAGTACTTC	CASSQGPGDQETQYF
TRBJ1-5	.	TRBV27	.	TGTGCCAGCGGTTTATGGGGTAGCAATCAGCCCCAGCGTTTT	CASGLWGSNQPQRF
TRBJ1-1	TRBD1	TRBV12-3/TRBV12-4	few	TGTGCCAGCACCGCACAGGGGGCAAACACTGAAGCTTTCTTT	CASTAQGANTEAFF
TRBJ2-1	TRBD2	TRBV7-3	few	TGTGCCAGCAGCTCGGCTAGCGGTGAATACAATGAGCAGTTCTTC	CASSSASGEYNEQFF
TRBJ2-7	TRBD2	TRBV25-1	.	TGTGCCAGCAGTGAAGGAGTAGCGGGAGTAGGTGAGCAGTACTTC	CASSEGVAGVGEQYF
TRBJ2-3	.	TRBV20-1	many	TGCAGTGCTAGAGTTATGACTTCCACAGATACGCAGTATTTT	CSARVMTSTDTQYF
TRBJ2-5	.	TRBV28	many	TGTGCCAGCAGTTCCCCGGGGGCGGAAGAGACCCAGTACTTC	CASSSPGAEETQYF
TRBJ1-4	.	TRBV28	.	TGTGCCAGCAGTTTAGAGTACAAATCTGCTAATGAAAAACTGTTTTTT	CASSLEYKSANEKLFF
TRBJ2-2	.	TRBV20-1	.	TGCAGTGCTAGACGGTTGGGGCAACGTACTAGCACCGGGGAGCTGTTTTTT	CSARRLGQRTSTGELFF
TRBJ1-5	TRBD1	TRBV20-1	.	TGCAGTGCTATAGGTCCAGGGGGTAGTCAGCCCCAGCATTTT	CSAIGPGGSQPQHF